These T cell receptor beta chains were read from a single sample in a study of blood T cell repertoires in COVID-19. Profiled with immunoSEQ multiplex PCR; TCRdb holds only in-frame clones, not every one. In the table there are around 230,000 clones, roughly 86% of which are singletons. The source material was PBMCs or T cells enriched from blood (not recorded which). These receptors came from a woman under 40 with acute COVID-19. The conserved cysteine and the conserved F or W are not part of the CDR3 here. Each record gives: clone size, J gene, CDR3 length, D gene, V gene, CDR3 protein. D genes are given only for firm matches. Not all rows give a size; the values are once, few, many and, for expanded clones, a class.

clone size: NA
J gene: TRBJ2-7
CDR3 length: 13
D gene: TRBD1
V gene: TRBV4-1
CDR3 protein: ASSQAGQRTYEQY

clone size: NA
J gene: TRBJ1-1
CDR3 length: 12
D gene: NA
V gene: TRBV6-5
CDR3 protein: ASNTQRMNTEAF

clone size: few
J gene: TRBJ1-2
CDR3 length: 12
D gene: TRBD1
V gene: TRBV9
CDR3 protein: ASSSRGQGYGYT

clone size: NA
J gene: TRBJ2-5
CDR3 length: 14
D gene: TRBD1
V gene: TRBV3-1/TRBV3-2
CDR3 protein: ASSHRGQVAQETQY

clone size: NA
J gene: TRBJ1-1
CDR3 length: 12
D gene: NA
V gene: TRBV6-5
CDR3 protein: ASSYSSLGPEAF

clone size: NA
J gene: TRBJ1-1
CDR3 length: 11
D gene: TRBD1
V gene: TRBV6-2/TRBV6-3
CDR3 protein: ASSPPGQIEAF

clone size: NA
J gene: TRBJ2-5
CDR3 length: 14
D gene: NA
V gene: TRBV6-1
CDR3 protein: ASSEMRPAGRETQY

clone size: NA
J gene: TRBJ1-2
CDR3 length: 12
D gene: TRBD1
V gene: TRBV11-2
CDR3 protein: ASSLGAGGYGYT

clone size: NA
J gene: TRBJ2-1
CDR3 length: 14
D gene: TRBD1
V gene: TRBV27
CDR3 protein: ASSFLAGGLGNEQF

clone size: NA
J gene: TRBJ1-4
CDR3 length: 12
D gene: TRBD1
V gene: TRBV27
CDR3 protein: ASSRRQGEEKLF

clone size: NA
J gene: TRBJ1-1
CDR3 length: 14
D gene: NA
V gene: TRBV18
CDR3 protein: ASSPTGGRKNTEAF

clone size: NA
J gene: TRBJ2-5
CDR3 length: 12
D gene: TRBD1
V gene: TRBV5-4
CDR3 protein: ASSQRTGTETQY

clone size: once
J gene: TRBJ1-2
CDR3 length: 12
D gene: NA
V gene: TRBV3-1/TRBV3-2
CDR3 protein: ASSFVQGKYGYT

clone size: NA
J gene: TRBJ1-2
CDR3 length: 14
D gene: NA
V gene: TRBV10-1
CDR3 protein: ASSESGTPSGYGYT

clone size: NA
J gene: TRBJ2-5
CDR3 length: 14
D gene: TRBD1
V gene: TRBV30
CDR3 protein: AWSPLDRDFRETQY

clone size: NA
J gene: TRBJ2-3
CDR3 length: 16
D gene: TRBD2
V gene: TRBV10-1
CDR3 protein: ASSEVAPSGGSTDTQY

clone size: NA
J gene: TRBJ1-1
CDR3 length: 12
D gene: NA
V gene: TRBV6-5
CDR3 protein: ASTTQGGNTEAF

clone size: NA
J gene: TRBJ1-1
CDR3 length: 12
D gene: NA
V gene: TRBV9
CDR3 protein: ASNPTVMNTEAF

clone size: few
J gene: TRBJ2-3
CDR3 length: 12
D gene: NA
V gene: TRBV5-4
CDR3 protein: ASSLTGRTDTQY

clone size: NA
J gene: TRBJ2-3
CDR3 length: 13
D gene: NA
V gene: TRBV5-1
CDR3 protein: ASSSTTAVTDTQY

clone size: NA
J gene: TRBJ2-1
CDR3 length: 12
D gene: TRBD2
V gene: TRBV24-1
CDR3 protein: ATSDLSGGNEQF

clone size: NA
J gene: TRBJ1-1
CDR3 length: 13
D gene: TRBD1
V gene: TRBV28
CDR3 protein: ASSSPGTGNTEAF

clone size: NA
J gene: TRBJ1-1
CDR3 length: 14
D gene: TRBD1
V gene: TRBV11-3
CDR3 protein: ASSSGQGLQNTEAF

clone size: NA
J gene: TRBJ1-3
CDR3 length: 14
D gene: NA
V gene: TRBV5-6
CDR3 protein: ASNFRGANSGNTIY

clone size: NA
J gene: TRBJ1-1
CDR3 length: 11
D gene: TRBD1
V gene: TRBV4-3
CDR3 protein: ASSLTGVTEAF

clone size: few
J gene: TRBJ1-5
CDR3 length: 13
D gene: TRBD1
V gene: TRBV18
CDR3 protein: ASSPPGQGEHPQH

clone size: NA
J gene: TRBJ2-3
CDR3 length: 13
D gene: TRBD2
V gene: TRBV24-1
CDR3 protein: ATSGAGGHTDTQY

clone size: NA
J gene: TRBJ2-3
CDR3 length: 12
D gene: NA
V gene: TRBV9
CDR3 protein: ASSVRRDTDTQY

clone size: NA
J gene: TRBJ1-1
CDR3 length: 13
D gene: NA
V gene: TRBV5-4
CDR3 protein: ASSLFLEMNTEAF

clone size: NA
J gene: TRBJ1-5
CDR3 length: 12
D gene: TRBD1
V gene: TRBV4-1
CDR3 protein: ASSQLQGNQPQH

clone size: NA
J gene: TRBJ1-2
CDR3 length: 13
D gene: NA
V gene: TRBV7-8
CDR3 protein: ASSTKNRANYGYT

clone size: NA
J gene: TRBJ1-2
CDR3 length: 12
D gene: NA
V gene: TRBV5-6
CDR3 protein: ASSLGRIHYGYT

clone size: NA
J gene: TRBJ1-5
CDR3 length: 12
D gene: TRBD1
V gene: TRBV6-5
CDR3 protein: ASRGQLIQQPQH

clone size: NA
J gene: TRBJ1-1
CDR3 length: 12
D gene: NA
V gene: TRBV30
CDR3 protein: AWSEAPSGAEAF

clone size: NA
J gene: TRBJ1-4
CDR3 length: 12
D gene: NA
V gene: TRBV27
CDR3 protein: ASKRGQGGEKLF

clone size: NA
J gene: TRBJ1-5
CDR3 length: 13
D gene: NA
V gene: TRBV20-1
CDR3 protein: SASLSRYSNQPQH

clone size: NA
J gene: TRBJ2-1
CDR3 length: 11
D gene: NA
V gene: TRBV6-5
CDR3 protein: ASRDRNYNEQF

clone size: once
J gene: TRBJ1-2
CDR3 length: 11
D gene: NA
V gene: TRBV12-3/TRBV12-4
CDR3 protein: ASSLGENYGYT

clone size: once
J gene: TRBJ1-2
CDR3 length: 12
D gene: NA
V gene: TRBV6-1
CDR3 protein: ASSEATQDYGYT

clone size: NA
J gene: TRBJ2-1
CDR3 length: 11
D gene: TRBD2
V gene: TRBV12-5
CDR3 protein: ASGSGTLNEQF

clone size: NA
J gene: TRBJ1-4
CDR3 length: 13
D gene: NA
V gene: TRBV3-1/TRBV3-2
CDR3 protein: ASSRNRAANEKLF

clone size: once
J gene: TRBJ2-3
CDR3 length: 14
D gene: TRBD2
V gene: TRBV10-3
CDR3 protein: AIKGLAGGSTDTQY

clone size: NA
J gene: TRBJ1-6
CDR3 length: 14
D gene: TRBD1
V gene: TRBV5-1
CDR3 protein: ASSSPGTEYNSPLH

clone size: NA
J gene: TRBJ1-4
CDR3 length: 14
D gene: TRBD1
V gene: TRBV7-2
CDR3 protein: ASSSPGTATNEKLF

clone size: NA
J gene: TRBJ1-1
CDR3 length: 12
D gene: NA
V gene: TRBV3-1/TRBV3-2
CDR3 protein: ASRDRIGYAEAF

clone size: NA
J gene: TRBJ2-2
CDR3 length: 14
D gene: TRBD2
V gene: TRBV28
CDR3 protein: ASMDRTGGPVGELF

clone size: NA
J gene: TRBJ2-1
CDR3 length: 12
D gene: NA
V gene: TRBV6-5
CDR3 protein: ASSLGRTNNEQF

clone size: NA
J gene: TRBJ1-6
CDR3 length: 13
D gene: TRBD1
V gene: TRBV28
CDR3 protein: AAAGDRGRYSPLH

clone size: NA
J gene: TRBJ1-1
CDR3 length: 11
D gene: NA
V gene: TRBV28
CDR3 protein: ASAILRDTEAF

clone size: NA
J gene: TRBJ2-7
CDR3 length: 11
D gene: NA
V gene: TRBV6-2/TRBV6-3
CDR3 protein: ASSGDGRYEQY

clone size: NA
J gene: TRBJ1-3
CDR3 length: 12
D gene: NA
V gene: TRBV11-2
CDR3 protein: ASRLVDTGNTIY

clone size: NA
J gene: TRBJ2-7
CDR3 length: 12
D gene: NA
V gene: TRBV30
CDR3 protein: AWSVLGAGYEQY

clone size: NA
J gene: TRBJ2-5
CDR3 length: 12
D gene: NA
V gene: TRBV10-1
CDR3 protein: ASSEGELGETQY

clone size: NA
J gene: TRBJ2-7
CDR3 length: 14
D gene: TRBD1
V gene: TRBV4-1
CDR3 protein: ASSLSGQGATYEQY

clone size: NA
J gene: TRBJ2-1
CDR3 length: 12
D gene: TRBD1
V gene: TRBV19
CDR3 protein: ASSKGTGRFGQF

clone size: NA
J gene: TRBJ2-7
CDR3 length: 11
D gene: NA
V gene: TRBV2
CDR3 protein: ASTREGAYEQY

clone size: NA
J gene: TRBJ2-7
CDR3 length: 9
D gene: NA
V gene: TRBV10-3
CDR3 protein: AIRASYEQY

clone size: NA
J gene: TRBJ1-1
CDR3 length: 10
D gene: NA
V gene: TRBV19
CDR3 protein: ASSRVGAEAF

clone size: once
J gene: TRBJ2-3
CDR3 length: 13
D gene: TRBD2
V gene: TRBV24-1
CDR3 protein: ATSVAGEGTDTQY